This TCR beta chain was obtained from a study of T cell responses to AZD1222 COVID-19 vaccine. Notes on the study in general: Most donors were white British and more were female, and clonal diversity was possibly underestimated. Repertoire sampling was restricted to post-peak T cell response timepoints. Spike-specific TCR breadth and depth rose after two AZD1222 doses.

Profiling relied on immunoSEQ multiplex PCR, and the TCRdb table lists in-frame clones only, not all of them. The profile covers around 130,000 clones, with approximately 90% appearing a single time and around a tenth taken by the ten largest. Germline CDR1 is SGHRS and CDR2 is YFSETQ. This CDR3 contains 15 residues. V trimming: 5 bases; J trimming: 0 bases; junction bases outside the gene matches: 5. Comment on this clone: The antigen remains unidentified.

Sequencing used peripheral blood, obtained 28 days after the second AZD1222 dose. The genes are TRBV5-1 and TRBJ2-5; 9 bases agree with TRBD1. This receptor was identified in an adult who received the AZD1222 COVID-19 vaccine. The CDR3 DNA reads TGCGCCAGCAGGGACAGGGGCCAGTACCAAGAGACCCAGTACTTC. Amino acids: CASRDRGQYQETQYF.